The 22 T cell receptor beta chains in this list originate from one sample, sequenced in a study of shared T cell receptors in the human thymus. Profiled with immunoSEQ multiplex PCR; TCRdb holds only in-frame clones, not every one. The data hold approximately 660,000 clones, with roughly 90% observed a single time. The same data also went into a second study, on human thymus T cells.

Material: thymocytes. The receptors come from a boy under three years old with a congenital heart defect.

CDR3 loop: CAWSGQDRRNYGYTF. The CDR3 region has the DNA TGTGCCTGGAGTGGCCAGGACAGGAGAAACTATGGCTACACCTTC. This sequence joins TRBV30 and TRBJ1-2; 7 bases line up with TRBD1. The V gene's germline CDR1 is GTSNPN and CDR2 SVGIG (reference sequence). CDR3 size: 15 residues. V gave up 1 base and J gave up 2 bases; unmatched junction bases: 7.

The chain carries TRBV27 and TRBJ1-1; 8 positions match TRBD1. The CDR3 sequence is 13 residues long. J gave up 8 bases and V 5 bases, and 7 bases lay outside the gene matches. Germline loops: CDR1 MNHEY, CDR2 SMNVEV (reference sequence). For the CDR3, the DNA is TGTGCCAGCAGTCCTGTTTGGACAGGGGAAGCTTTCTTT. Encoded protein: CASSPVWTGEAFF.

The chain has TRBV7-2 and TRBJ2-7; 7 bases map to TRBD2. The germline V gene has CDR1 SGHTA and CDR2 FQGNSA. The CDR3 spans 16 residues. Trimming at V came to 2 bases and at J to 0 bases, leaving 7 bases not matched to a gene. The CDR3 sequence: CASSLKAGDSSYEQYF. CDR3 DNA: TGTGCCAGCAGCTTAAAGGCGGGAGACTCCTCCTACGAGCAGTACTTC.

This chain connects TRBV7-9 to TRBJ2-5, with a tentative D call TRBD2 (6 bases). CDR3 length: 13 amino acids. Germline-derived CDR1 and CDR2 are SEHNR and FQNEAQ (reference sequence). V was cut by 5 bases and J by 12 bases, with 19 bases left in between. CDR3 in DNA: TGTGCCAGCAGCCGCCTAGGGGAGGCACATGAGTACTTC. It codes for CASSRLGEAHEYF.

The V gene is TRBV2, the J gene TRBJ1-2, with 9 positions matching TRBD1. Germline CDR1 SNHLY, CDR2 FYNNEI. The CDR3 is made up of 17 amino acids. The J segment lost 1 base and the V segment lost 5 bases, leaving 11 bases of the junction unmatched. CDR3 loop: CASSPPGQGGGNYGYTF. Here the CDR3 DNA reads TGTGCCAGCAGTCCTCCGGGACAGGGAGGTGGTAACTATGGCTACACCTTC.

This chain connects TRBV7-2 to TRBJ2-1, with D unresolved. CDR1 is SGHTA and CDR2 is FQGNSA in the germline V gene. The CDR3 has 15 residues. Trimming removed 0 bases at V and 5 bases at J, with 11 bases between. The CDR3 DNA reads as TGTGCCAGCAGCTTAGCGCACGTAGAAAACAATGAGCAGTTCTTC. It yields the protein CASSLAHVENNEQFF.

This sequence joins TRBV30 and TRBJ2-1, with 11 bases aligning to TRBD2. Germline values: CDR1 GTSNPN, CDR2 SVGIG (reference sequence). The CDR3 extends over 16 amino acids. J lost 5 bases, V lost 4 bases, and 10 bases had no gene match. The CDR3 sequence is CAWTPPGTSGNNEQFF. CDR3 sequence (DNA): TGTGCCTGGACCCCCCCCGGGACTAGCGGTAACAATGAGCAGTTCTTC.

The chain recombines TRBV14 with TRBJ2-1; D is unresolved. Germline V gene data show CDR1 as SGHDN and CDR2 as FVKESK. V was trimmed by 1 base and J by 3 bases, leaving 13 bases between them. The CDR3 has 16 amino acids. CDR3 residues: CASSQVGPKRYNEQFF. Written as DNA, the CDR3 is TGTGCCAGCAGCCAAGTTGGGCCTAAACGCTACAATGAGCAGTTCTTC.

The rearrangement links TRBV7-2 to TRBJ2-7; TRBD2 aligns across 13 bases. V gave up 2 bases and J gave up 6 bases; unmatched junction bases: 16. The CDR3 is made up of 19 amino acids. Germline V gene lookup returns CDR1 SGHTA and CDR2 FQGNSA. The CDR3 reads CASSLSAPGTSGKVCEQYF. CDR3 DNA sequence: TGTGCCAGCAGCTTATCGGCCCCTGGGACTAGCGGGAAGGTTTGCGAGCAGTACTTC. Supplemented by reference TRBV7-2 and TRBJ2-7, the full variable domain reads GAGVSQSPSNKVTEKGKDVELRCDPISGHTALYWYRQSLGQGLEFLIYFQGNSAPDKSGLPSDRFSAERTGGSVSTLTIQRTQQEDSAVYLCASSLSAPGTSGKVCEQYFGPGTRLTVT.

J is TRBJ2-3 and V is TRBV19, with TRBD2 matching 7 bases. Germline V lookup: CDR1 LNHDA, CDR2 SQIVND (reference sequence). V was pared by 4 bases and J by 2 bases, with 6 bases of the junction left unmatched. The CDR3 is 15 residues long. In nucleotides, the CDR3 is TGTGCCAGTAGTACGACTAGCACTCTCACAGATACGCAGTATTTT. Its translation: CASSTTSTLTDTQYF.

The chain employs TRBV7-6 and TRBJ2-7; 8 nucleotides line up with TRBD1. Per the germline V gene, CDR1 is SGHVS and CDR2 is FNYEAQ. Trimming cost V 5 bases and J 2 bases; bases outside gene matches: 11. The CDR3 length is 16 residues. The CDR3 DNA is TGTGCCAGCAGCATCAAGCGAGGACAGGGCCCCTACGAGCAGTACTTC. Its protein product is CASSIKRGQGPYEQYF.

This chain connects TRBV4-3 to TRBJ2-1, with TRBD2 identical over 10 bases. From germline, CDR1 is LGHNA and CDR2 YSLEER. This CDR3 comprises 20 residues. The J segment lost 1 base and the V segment lost 0 bases, leaving 12 bases of the junction unmatched. The CDR3 protein is CASSQDRAEREGLSYNEQFF. The DNA of the CDR3 is TGCGCCAGCAGCCAAGATCGGGCTGAGCGGGAGGGCCTGTCCTACAATGAGCAGTTCTTC.

In this sample, this clone turned up a few times. The gene calls are TRBV27 and TRBJ2-3; TRBD1 agrees at 7 bases. The germline V gene has CDR1 MNHEY and CDR2 SMNVEV (reference sequence). The CDR3 has 12 residues. J was trimmed by 9 bases and V by 7 bases; bases with no gene match: 7. The CDR3 region is CASTPDRRTQYF. CDR3 nucleotide sequence: TGTGCCAGCACCCCGGACAGGCGAACGCAGTATTTT.

V usage is TRBV10-3 and J usage is TRBJ1-6; no definite D call. Germline V gene data show CDR1 as ENHRY and CDR2 as SYGVKD. Trimming removed 0 bases at V and 0 bases at J, with 9 bases between. This CDR3 comprises 17 residues. CDR3 amino acids: CAISESVGSSYNSPLHF. CDR3 bases: TGTGCCATCAGTGAGTCGGTGGGGAGCTCCTATAATTCACCCCTCCACTTT.

J is TRBJ2-7 and V is TRBV28; 7 nucleotides agree with TRBD2. Trimming cost V 2 bases and J 5 bases; bases outside gene matches: 6. The CDR3 has 14 residues. Germline CDR1 MDHEN, CDR2 SYDVKM. The DNA of the CDR3 is TGTGCCAGCAGTTTAGGCGGGAGTATCGACGAGCAGTACTTC. Protein: CASSLGGSIDEQYF.

The chain couples TRBV11-2 to TRBJ2-7; 8 bases align to TRBD1. The J segment lost 2 bases and the V segment lost 1 base, leaving 16 bases of the junction unmatched. The CDR3 sequence is 19 residues long. The V gene's germline CDR1 is SGHAT and CDR2 FQNNGV. The CDR3 reads CASSLAIATGGLRTYEQYF. CDR3 nucleotides: TGTGCCAGCAGCTTAGCGATAGCTACAGGGGGTCTCAGGACCTACGAGCAGTACTTC. Supplemented by reference TRBV11-2 and TRBJ2-7, the full variable domain reads EAGVAQSPRYKIIEKRQSVAFWCNPISGHATLYWYQQILGQGPKLLIQFQNNGVVDDSQLPKDRFSAERLKGVDSTLKIQPAKLEDSAVYLCASSLAIATGGLRTYEQYFGPGTRLTVT.

This sequence joins TRBV21-1 and TRBJ2-3; the table's D gene call, TRBD2, was not cross checked with the DNA. TRBV21-1 constitutes a pseudogene. The CDR3 has 18 amino acids. Written as DNA, the CDR3 is TGTGCCAGCAGCAAACGGGGGGGACTAGCGGGACTCCCAGATACGCAGTATTTT. Translating gives CASSKRGGLAGLPDTQYF.

CDR3 nucleotides: TGTGCCAGCAGCTTAGCCTCTAGCAATGAGCAGTTCTTC. It yields the protein CASSLASSNEQFF. The chain is built from TRBV7-9 and TRBJ2-1; no definite D call. This CDR3 is built from 13 residues. Between the trimmed V and J ends, which lost 0 bases and 6 bases, there was a span of 6 bases. Germline CDR1 is SEHNR and CDR2 is FQNEAQ (reference sequence).

The chain combines TRBV28 with TRBJ1-5, with a possible D match to TRBD1 (6 bases). Between the trimmed V and J ends, which lost 7 bases and 1 base, there was a span of 20 bases. The CDR3 consists of 17 residues. The germline V gene has CDR1 MDHEN and CDR2 SYDVKM. The CDR3 reads CASTSQGRGGSNQPQHF. The DNA of the CDR3 is TGTGCCAGCACCTCTCAGGGACGGGGGGGCAGCAATCAGCCCCAGCATTTT.

The CDR3 nucleotides read TGTGCCTCTTGGGCAGGCTACAACACCGGGGAGCTGTTTTTT. This sequence encodes CASWAGYNTGELFF. V gene TRBV30 combines with J gene TRBJ2-2; D gene ambiguous. The CDR3 is made up of 14 amino acids. Germline V lookup: CDR1 GTSNPN, CDR2 SVGIG (reference sequence). Between the trimmed V and J ends, which lost 7 bases and 2 bases, there was a span of 14 bases.

This chain uses TRBV9 with TRBJ2-5; 8 nucleotides line up with TRBD2. This CDR3 contains 15 residues. J was trimmed by 1 base and V by 0 bases; bases with no gene match: 2. CDR1 is SGDLS and CDR2 is YYNGEE in the germline V gene. The CDR3 sequence: CASSVVREGQETQYF. The CDR3 DNA reads TGTGCCAGCAGCGTAGTCCGGGAGGGCCAAGAGACCCAGTACTTC.

The chain has TRBV19 and TRBJ2-7; 13 bases match TRBD2. The CDR3 length is 15 residues. V lost 5 bases to trimming and J lost 2 bases; unmatched junction nucleotides: 3. Germline V CDR1 and CDR2: LNHDA, SQIVND (reference sequence). The CDR3 DNA reads as TGTGCCAGTAGTTACGGGACTAGCGGGACCTACGAGCAGTACTTC. The encoded protein is CASSYGTSGTYEQYF. The whole variable domain, filled in from reference TRBV19 and TRBJ2-7, reads DGGITQSPKYLFRKEGQNVTLSCEQNLNHDAMYWYRQDPGQGLRLIYYSQIVNDFQKGDIAEGYSVSREKKESFPLTVTSAQKNPTAFYLCASSYGTSGTYEQYFGPGTRLTVT.